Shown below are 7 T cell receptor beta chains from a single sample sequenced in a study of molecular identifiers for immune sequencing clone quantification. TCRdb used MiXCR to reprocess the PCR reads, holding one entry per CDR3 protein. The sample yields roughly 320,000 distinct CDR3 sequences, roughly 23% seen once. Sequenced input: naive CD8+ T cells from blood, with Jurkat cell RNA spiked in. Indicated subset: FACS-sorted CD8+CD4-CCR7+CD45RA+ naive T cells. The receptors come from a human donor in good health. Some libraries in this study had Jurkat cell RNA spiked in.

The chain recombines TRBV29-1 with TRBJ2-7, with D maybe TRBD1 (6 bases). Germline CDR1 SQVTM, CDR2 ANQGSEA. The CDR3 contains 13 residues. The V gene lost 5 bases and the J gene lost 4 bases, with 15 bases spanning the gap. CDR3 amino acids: CSVTFGTLYEQYF. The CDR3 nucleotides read TGCAGCGTTACTTTCGGGACACTTTACGAGCAGTACTTC.

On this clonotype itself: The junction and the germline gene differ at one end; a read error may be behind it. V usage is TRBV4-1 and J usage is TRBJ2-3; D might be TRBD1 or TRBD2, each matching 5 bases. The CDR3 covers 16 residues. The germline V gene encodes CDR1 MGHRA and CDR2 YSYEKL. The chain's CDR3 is CANSAPGARITATQYF. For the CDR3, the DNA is TGCGCCAACAGCGCCCCCGGGGCTAGAATCACAGCTACGCAGTATTTT.

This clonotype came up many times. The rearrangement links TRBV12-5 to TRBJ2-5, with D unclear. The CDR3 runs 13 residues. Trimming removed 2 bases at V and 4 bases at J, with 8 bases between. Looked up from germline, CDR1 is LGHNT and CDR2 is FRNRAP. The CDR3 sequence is CASGLTPAETQYF. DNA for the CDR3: TGTGCTAGTGGTTTGACCCCGGCAGAGACCCAGTACTTC.

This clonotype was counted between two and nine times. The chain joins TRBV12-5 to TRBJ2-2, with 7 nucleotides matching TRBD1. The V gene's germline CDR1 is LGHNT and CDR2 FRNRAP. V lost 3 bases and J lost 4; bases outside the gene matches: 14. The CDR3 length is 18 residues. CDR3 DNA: TGTGCTAGTGGTTTTTACACAGGGGCGAACGAACCCACCGGGGAGCTGTTTTTT. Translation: CASGFYTGANEPTGELFF.

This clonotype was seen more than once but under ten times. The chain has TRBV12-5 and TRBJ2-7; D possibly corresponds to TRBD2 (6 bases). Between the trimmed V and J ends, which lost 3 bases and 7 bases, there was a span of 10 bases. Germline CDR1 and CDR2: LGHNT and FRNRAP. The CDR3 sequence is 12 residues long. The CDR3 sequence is CASGFWGVEQYF. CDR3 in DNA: TGTGCTAGTGGTTTTTGGGGGGTTGAGCAGTACTTC.

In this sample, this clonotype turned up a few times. The CDR3 loop reads CASSFHWTSGVNEQYF. The CDR3, as DNA: TGTGCCAGCAGCTTCCACTGGACTAGCGGGGTAAACGAGCAGTACTTC. This chain links TRBV5-4 with TRBJ2-7, with 12 bases aligning to TRBD2. The V segment lost 2 bases and the J segment 5 bases; nucleotides outside the gene matches: 8. The CDR3 covers 16 residues. The germline V gene has CDR1 SGHNT and CDR2 YYREEE (reference sequence).

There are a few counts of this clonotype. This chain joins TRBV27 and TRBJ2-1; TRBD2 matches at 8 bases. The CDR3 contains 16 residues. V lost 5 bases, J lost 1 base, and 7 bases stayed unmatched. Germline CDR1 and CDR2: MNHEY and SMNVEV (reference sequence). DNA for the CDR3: TGTGCCAGCAGTCGACCTGGGACTAGATCCTACAATGAGCAGTTCTTC. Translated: CASSRPGTRSYNEQFF.